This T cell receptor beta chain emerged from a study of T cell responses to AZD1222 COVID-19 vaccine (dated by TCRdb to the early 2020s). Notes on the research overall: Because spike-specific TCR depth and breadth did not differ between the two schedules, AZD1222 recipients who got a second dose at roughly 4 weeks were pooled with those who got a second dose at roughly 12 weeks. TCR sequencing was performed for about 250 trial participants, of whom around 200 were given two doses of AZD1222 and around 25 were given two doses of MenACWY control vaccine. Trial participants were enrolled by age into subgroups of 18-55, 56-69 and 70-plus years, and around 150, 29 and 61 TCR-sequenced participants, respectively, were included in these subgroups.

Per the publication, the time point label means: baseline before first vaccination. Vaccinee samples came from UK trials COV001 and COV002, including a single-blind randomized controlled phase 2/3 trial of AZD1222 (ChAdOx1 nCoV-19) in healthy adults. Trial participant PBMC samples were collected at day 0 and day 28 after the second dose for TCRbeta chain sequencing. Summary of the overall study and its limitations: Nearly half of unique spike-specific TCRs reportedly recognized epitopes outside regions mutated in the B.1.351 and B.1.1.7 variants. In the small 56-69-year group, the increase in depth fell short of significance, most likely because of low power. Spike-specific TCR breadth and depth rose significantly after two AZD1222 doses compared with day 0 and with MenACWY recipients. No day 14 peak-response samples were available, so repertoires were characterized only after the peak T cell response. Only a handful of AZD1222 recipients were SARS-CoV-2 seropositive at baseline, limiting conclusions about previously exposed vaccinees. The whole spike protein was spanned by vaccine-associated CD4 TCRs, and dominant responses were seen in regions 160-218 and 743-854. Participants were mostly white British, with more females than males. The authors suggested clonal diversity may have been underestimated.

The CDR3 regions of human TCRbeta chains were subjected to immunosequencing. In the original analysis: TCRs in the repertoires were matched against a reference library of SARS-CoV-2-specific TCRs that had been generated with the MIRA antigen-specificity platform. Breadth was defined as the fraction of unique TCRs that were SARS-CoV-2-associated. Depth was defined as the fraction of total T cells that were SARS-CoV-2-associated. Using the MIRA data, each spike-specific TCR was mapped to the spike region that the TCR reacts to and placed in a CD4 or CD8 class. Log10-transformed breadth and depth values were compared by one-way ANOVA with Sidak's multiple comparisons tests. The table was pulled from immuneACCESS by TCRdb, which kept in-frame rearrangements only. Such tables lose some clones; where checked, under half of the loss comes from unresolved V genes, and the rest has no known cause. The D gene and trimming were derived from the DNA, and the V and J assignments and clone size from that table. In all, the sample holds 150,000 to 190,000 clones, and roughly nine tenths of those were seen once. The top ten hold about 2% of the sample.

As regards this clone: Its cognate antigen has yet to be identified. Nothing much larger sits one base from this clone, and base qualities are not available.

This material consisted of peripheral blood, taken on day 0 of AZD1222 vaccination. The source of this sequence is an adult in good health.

The CDR3 region has the sequence CASSGWGLDEQFF. Read as DNA, the sequence is TGTGCCAGCTCGGGTTGGGGCCTGGATGAGCAGTTCTTC. The sequence joins TRBV28 to TRBJ2-1; a tentative D call is TRBD1 (5 bases match). Via the germline V gene, CDR1 is MDHEN and CDR2 SYDVKM. From cysteine to phenylalanine, the CDR3 is 13 amino acids long. Only the CDR3 DNA stays, 39 bases, in frame from base 1. V lost 8 bases and J lost 8 bases; the stretch between them is 16 bases long.